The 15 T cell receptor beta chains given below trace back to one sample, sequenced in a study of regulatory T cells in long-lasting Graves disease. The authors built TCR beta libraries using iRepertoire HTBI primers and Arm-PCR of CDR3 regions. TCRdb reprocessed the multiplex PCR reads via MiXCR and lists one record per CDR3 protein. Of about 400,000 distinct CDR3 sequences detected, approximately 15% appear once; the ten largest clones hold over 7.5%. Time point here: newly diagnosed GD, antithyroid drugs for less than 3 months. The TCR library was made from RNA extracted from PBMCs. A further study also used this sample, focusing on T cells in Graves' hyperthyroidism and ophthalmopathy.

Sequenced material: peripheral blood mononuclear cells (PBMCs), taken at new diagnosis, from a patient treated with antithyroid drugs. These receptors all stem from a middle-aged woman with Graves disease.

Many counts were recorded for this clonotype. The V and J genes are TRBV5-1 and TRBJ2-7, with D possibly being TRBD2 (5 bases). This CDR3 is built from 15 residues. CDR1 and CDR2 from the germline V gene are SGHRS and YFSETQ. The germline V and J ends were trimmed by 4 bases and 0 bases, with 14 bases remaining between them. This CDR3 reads CASSTAGIRSYEQYF. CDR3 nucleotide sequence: TGCGCCAGCAGCACTGCCGGGATCCGCTCCTACGAGCAGTACTTC.

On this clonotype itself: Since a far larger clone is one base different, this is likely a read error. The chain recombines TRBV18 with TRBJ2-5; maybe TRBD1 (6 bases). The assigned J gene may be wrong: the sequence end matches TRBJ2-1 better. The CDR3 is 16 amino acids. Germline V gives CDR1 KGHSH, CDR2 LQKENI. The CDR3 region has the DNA TGTGCCAGCTCACCCCCGGCGGTGACAGGTCGTGGTGAGCAGTTCTTC. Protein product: CASSPPAVTGRGEQFF.

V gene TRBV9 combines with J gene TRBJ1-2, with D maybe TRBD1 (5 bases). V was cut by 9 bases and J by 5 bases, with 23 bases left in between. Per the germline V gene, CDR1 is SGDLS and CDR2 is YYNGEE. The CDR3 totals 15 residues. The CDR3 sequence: CAISAADRFSYGYTF. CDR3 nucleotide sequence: TGTGCCATCAGTGCCGCCGACAGATTTTCGTATGGCTACACCTTC.

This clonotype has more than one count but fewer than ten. CDR3 nucleotide sequence: TGTGCCAGCAGCCCTGCCATTTCGGGCTACGAGCAGTACTTC. Translated: CASSPAISGYEQYF. The rearrangement joins TRBV7-9 to TRBJ2-7; D gene uncertain. The CDR3 sequence is 14 residues long. The germline CDR1 and CDR2 sequences are SEHNR and FQNEAQ (reference sequence). With 5 bases removed from V and 3 bases from J, the gap between germline ends came to 14 bases.

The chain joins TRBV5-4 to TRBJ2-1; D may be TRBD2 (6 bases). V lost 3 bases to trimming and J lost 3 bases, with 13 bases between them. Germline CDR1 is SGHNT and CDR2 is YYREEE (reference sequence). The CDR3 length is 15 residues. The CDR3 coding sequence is TGTGCCAGCAGCTATACGGGAGTAGGCTACAATGAGCAGTTCTTC. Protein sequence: CASSYTGVGYNEQFF. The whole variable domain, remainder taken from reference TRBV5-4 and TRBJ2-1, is ETGVTQSPTHLIKTRGQQVTLRCSSQSGHNTVSWYQQALGQGPQFIFQYYREEENGRGNFPPRFSGLQFPNYSSELNVNALELDDSALYLCASSYTGVGYNEQFFGPGTRLTVL.

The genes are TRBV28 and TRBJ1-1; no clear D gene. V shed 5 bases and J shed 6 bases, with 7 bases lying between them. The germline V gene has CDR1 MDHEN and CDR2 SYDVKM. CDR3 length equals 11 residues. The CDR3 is CASSRTPEAFF. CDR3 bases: TGTGCCAGCAGTCGAACACCTGAAGCTTTCTTT.

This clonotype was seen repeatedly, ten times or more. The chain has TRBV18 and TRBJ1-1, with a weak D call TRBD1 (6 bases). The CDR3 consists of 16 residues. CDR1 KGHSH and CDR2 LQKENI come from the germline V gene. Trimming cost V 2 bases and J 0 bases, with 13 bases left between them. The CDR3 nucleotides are TGTGCCAGCTCACCAAGAGGGGGTACGATGAACACTGAAGCTTTCTTT. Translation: CASSPRGGTMNTEAFF. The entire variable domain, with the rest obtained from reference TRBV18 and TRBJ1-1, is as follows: NAGVMQNPRHLVRRRGQEARLRCSPMKGHSHVYWYRQLPEEGLKFMVYLQKENIIDESGMPKERFSAEFPKEGPSILRIQQVVRGDSAAYFCASSPRGGTMNTEAFFGQGTRLTVV.

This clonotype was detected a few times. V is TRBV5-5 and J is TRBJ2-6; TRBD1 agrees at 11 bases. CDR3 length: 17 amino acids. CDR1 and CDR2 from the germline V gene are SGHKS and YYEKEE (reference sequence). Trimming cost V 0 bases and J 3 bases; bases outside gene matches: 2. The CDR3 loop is CASSLEDRGLGANVLTF. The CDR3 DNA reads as TGTGCCAGCAGCTTGGAGGACAGGGGGCTTGGGGCCAACGTCCTGACTTTC. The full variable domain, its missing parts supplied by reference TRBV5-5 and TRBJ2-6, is DAGVTQSPTHLIKTRGQQVTLRCSPISGHKSVSWYQQVLGQGPQFIFQYYEKEERGRGNFPDRFSARQFPNYSSELNVNALLLGDSALYLCASSLEDRGLGANVLTFGAGSRLTVL.

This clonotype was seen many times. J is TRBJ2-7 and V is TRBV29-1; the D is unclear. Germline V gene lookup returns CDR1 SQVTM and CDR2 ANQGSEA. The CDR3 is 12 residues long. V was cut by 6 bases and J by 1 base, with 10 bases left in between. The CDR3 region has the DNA TGCAGCGTAAAGGACGGTTCCTACGAGCAGTACTTC. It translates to CSVKDGSYEQYF.

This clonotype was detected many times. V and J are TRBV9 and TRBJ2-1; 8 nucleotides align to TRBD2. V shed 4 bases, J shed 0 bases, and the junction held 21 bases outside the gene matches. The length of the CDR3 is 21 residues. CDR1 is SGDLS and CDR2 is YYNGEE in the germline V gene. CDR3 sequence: CASSPKRLAGPAPPSYNEQFF. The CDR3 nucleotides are TGTGCCAGCAGCCCCAAGCGCCTAGCGGGCCCTGCACCGCCCTCCTACAATGAGCAGTTCTTC.

CDR3 protein: CASSYGRGADTQYF. The CDR3 DNA is TGTGCCAGCAGTTACGGCAGGGGGGCAGATACGCAGTATTTT. The chain carries TRBV12-3 or TRBV12-4 and TRBJ2-3, with a weak D call TRBD1 (7 bases). The CDR3 length is 14 residues. Trimming stripped 4 bases from V and 4 bases from J, with 12 bases between.

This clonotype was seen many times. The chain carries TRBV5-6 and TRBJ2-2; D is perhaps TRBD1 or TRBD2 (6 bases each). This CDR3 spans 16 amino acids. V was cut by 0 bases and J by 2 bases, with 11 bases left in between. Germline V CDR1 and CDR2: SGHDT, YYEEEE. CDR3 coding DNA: TGTGCCAGCAGCTTGGCTGCGGGACACAACACCGGGGAGCTGTTTTTT. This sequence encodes CASSLAAGHNTGELFF.

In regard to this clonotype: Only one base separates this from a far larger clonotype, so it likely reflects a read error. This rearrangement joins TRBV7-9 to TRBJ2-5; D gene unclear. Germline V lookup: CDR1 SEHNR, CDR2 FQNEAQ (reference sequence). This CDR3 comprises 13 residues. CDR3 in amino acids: CASSFDNKEAQYF. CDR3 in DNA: TGTGCCAGCAGCTTCGACAATAAAGAGGCCCAGTACTTC.

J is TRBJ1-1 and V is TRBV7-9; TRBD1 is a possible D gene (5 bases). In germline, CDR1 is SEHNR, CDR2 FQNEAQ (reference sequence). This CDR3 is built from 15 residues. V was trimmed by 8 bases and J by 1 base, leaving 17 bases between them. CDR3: CASFPWGGGNTEAFF. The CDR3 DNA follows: TGTGCCAGCTTCCCCTGGGGGGGGGGGAACACTGAAGCTTTCTTT.

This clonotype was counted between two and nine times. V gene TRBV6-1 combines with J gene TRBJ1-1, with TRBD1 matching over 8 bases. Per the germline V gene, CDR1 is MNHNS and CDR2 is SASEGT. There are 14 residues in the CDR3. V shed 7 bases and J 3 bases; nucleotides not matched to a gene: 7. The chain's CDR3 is CASTIGQGDTEAFF. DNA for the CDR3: TGTGCCAGCACCATTGGACAGGGTGACACTGAAGCTTTCTTT.